The 28 T cell receptor beta chains reported below all come from one sample, sequenced in a study of CXCR3-negative and CXCR3-positive naive CD8 T cells. The study made its TRB cDNA libraries by 5' RACE, adding UMI labels. TCRdb reprocessed the 5' RACE reads and reports one entry per CDR3 protein, with no DNA. The sample table includes 45,000 to 70,000 distinct CDR3 sequences. The sequenced sample was memory CD8+ T cells from blood. All receptors come from a human donor in good health. Some clones in this sample may be carry-over from other donors' samples.

The chain carries TRBV29-1 and TRBJ1-4. This CDR3 is 13 amino acids long. CDR1 is SQVTM, CDR2 ANQGSEA, per germline. The CDR3 sequence is CSVPGATNEKLFF.

The chain uses TRBV29-1 and TRBJ2-7; TCRdb indicates TRBD2, and absent DNA this call remains unverified. The CDR3 has 15 residues. Germline V gives CDR1 SQVTM, CDR2 ANQGSEA. This CDR3 reads CSVEIGETADYEQYF.

CDR3 amino acids: CASSQKGSQETQYF. This chain links TRBV6-6 with TRBJ2-5; TCRdb reports TRBD2, a call that lacks DNA to check it against. The germline V gene has CDR1 MNHNY and CDR2 SVGAGI (reference sequence). CDR3 length: 14 residues.

The J gene is TRBJ1-5, the V gene TRBV7-9; TCRdb names TRBD1, which stays unverified in the absence of DNA. The CDR3 contains 15 residues. Germline V gene lookup returns CDR1 SEHNR and CDR2 FQNEAQ (reference sequence). This CDR3 is CASSLAPQEDQPQHF.

The chain recombines TRBV6-6 with TRBJ2-1. Germline CDR1 and CDR2: MNHNY and SVGAGI (reference sequence). The CDR3 contains 15 residues. CDR3 loop: CASSYIAVDAIEQFF.

The CDR3 reads CASTPEGLAGIRIAKNIQYF. The genes are TRBV12-3 or TRBV12-4 and TRBJ2-4; with no DNA, the TCRdb D assignment of TRBD2 cannot be verified. The length of the CDR3 is 20 residues.

The chain links TRBV15 to TRBJ1-2. CDR1 and CDR2 (germline): LNHNV, YYDKDF (reference sequence). The CDR3 has 15 amino acids. This CDR3 is CATSSGYQANYGYTF.

This chain joins TRBV15 and TRBJ2-7; as DNA is missing, the TRBD1 call by TCRdb cannot be tested. This CDR3 is built from 16 residues. Germline V CDR1 and CDR2: LNHNV, YYDKDF (reference sequence). CDR3 protein: CATSREEGDRSYEQYF.

V gene TRBV29-1 combines with J gene TRBJ1-1; TCRdb returns TRBD1, unconfirmable since there is no DNA. Germline V lookup: CDR1 SQVTM, CDR2 ANQGSEA. The CDR3 runs to 15 residues. This CDR3 reads CSVEDNRGLLSEAFF.

The V call is TRBV7-8, the J call TRBJ2-1; TCRdb's D call of TRBD1 is untestable without DNA. The germline gives CDR1 SGHVS, CDR2 FQNEAQ. CDR3 length: 17 amino acids. The CDR3 spells CASSSIRDTIRRGEQFF.

This chain links TRBV7-9 with TRBJ2-1. The germline gives CDR1 SEHNR, CDR2 FQNEAQ (reference sequence). The CDR3 spans 15 residues. The chain's CDR3 is CASSYPDERDNEQFF.

The CDR3: CSVVGPFGRDINEQFF. The chain employs TRBV29-1 and TRBJ2-1; with no DNA, the TCRdb D assignment of TRBD2 cannot be verified. The CDR3 has 16 amino acids. Germline values: CDR1 SQVTM, CDR2 ANQGSEA.

This chain links TRBV4-1 with TRBJ2-7; without DNA, the TCRdb call of TRBD1 cannot be checked. This CDR3 has 14 residues. From germline, CDR1 is MGHRA and CDR2 YSYEKL. The CDR3: CASSYPGQVWEQYF.

CDR3 loop: CSVEGVSGNTIYF. The rearrangement joins TRBV29-1 to TRBJ1-3. The CDR3 is made up of 13 amino acids. Germline CDR1 and CDR2: SQVTM and ANQGSEA.

The chain uses TRBV11-2 and TRBJ2-2. The CDR3 covers 13 residues. CDR1 and CDR2 (germline): SGHAT, FQNNGV. CDR3 sequence reads: CASSLRDTGELFF.

CDR3 region: CASKRDSPGYTF. This chain connects TRBV19 to TRBJ1-2; TCRdb indicates TRBD1, and absent DNA this call remains unverified. In germline, CDR1 is LNHDA, CDR2 SQIVND (reference sequence). The CDR3 sequence is 12 residues long.

V is TRBV6-6 and J is TRBJ2-3; TCRdb's assignment of TRBD2 cannot be checked, as there is no DNA. The CDR3 length is 16 residues. CDR1 is MNHNY, CDR2 SVGAGI, per germline (reference sequence). The CDR3 here is CASSYELASSTDTQYF.

The rearrangement links TRBV4-3 to TRBJ2-2. This CDR3 is built from 14 residues. Per germline, CDR1 LGHNA and CDR2 YSLEER. The CDR3 sequence is CASSQVYSTGELFF.

The chain is built from TRBV29-1 and TRBJ2-1; TCRdb calls TRBD1, which cannot be checked without DNA. From germline, CDR1 is SQVTM and CDR2 ANQGSEA. CDR3 length equals 13 residues. The CDR3 is CSVEGGLYNEQFF.

The gene calls are TRBV19 and TRBJ1-1; without DNA, the TCRdb call of TRBD1 cannot be checked. CDR3 length equals 14 residues. Germline loops: CDR1 LNHDA, CDR2 SQIVND (reference sequence). The CDR3 loop is CASSIGQGNTEAFF.

CDR3 protein: CASSLTESSYEQYF. V and J are TRBV6-2 or TRBV6-3 and TRBJ2-7. The CDR3 has 14 amino acids. CDR1 and CDR2 from the germline V gene are MNHEY and SVGEGT.

The rearrangement joins TRBV29-1 to TRBJ2-3. This CDR3 is built from 11 residues. CDR1 and CDR2 (germline): SQVTM, ANQGSEA. This CDR3 is CSVIRVDTQYF.

This chain links TRBV7-9 with TRBJ2-3; without DNA, the TCRdb call of TRBD2 cannot be checked. The CDR3 consists of 16 residues. The germline V gene has CDR1 SEHNR and CDR2 FQNEAQ (reference sequence). The CDR3 region is CASSYIAGGNTDTQYF.

The chain links TRBV6-5 to TRBJ2-7; TCRdb's assignment of TRBD2 cannot be checked, as there is no DNA. Germline V gene data show CDR1 as MNHEY and CDR2 as SVGAGI. The CDR3 has 14 residues. CDR3 residues: CASSYRNPPYEQYF.

The chain joins TRBV25-1 to TRBJ2-7; lacking DNA, the TRBD1 call made by TCRdb goes unchecked. The CDR3 runs to 14 residues. The germline gives CDR1 MGHDK, CDR2 SYGVNS. The CDR3 sequence is CASSESGGRREQYF.

The chain couples TRBV5-1 to TRBJ2-2; the D gene TCRdb calls, TRBD1, cannot be checked with no DNA. Germline assignment: CDR1 SGHRS and CDR2 YFSETQ. This CDR3 has 14 residues. CDR3 sequence reads: CASSFVTGEGELFF.

This rearrangement joins TRBV7-9 to TRBJ2-1; TCRdb reports TRBD2, a call that lacks DNA to check it against. Germline V CDR1 and CDR2: SEHNR, FQNEAQ (reference sequence). The CDR3 is made up of 14 amino acids. The CDR3 is CASSPERDLYEQFF.

This sequence joins TRBV29-1 and TRBJ2-3; TCRdb's D call of TRBD2 is untestable without DNA. The CDR3 covers 13 residues. Germline values: CDR1 SQVTM, CDR2 ANQGSEA. This CDR3 is CSVPRDFTDTQYF.